This T cell receptor beta chain was identified in a study of CD8+ T cells in alopecia areata. Once RNA had been extracted, it was reverse transcribed into cDNA to act as the sequencing template. Only in-frame clones appear in the TCRdb table, and some are missing; sequencing was by immunoSEQ multiplex PCR. Here the sample spans about 92,000 clones, about 44% being singletons. The treatment is: oral pan-JAK inhibitor, 5-10 mg twice daily. The length of the CDR3 is 14 residues. Germline lookup yields CDR1 MGHRA and CDR2 YSYEKL. V gave up 1 base and J gave up 16 bases; unmatched junction bases: 11. The V call is TRBV4-1, the J call TRBJ2-1, with 9 positions matching TRBD1. The source was CD8+ T cells sorted from blood, collected at week 24, from a patient treated with tofacitinib. The source of this sequence is a human donor with alopecia areata. CDR3 loop: CASSQGQPGTGLFF. The CDR3 coding sequence is TGCGCCAGCAGCCAAGGGCAACCCGGGACAGGGCTTTTCTTC.